Here is one T cell receptor (beta chain) with its context. The antigen it binds to is not known. One base away there is no much larger clone; base qualities are not given. Receptors were amplified or captured by the immunoSEQ multiplex PCR assay. This is the immuneACCESS table as TCRdb keeps it, with only in-frame sequences that have V and J called. A part of the clones is gone; compared with another copy, unresolved V genes explain less than half, and the rest is unexplained. Counted in this sample were about 92,000 clones; roughly 78% of them appeared once. The top ten constitute approximately 9.8% of the sample. The germline V gene sets CDR1 to SGHRS and CDR2 to YFSETQ. The CDR3 has 15 amino acids, counting the end cysteine and phenylalanine. The retained sequence is limited to the CDR3, 45 bases, with the frame set at the first base. Relative to germline, V is 6 bases shorter and J is 2 bases shorter, with 14 bases between their ends.

This sample was included in a study of control samples from healthy donors and cancer patients (dated by TCRdb to 2018 to 2020). The V and J segments used are TRBV5-1 and TRBJ1-4, with a tentative D gene TRBD1 over 5 matching bases. Sequenced material: blood. The sequence was collected from a woman aged 55 to 70 in good health. CDR3 reads: CASTQGGMTNEKLFF. The nucleotide sequence is given as TGCGCCAGCACGCAGGGTGGGATGACTAATGAAAAACTGTTTTTT.